This T cell receptor beta chain was retrieved from a study of vaccination effects on CD4 cells after COVID-19. The CDR3 totals 17 residues. Germline V gives CDR1 MNHEY, CDR2 SVGEGT. The V gene lost 4 bases and the J gene lost 0 bases, with 15 bases spanning the gap. Culture proceeded for more than 8 days, and CD4+ T cells were then isolated. Method: immunoSEQ multiplex PCR; TCRdb's copy keeps in-frame clones and lacks some. The sample comprises more than 45,000 clones, approximately 80% of which are singletons, and approximately 3% rests with the top ten. In regard to this clone: Its specificity is unknown.

The clonotype originates from a human donor who received a COVID-19 vaccine. The material was CD4+ T cells from PBMCs cultured without peptide, obtained before COVID-19 vaccination. The chain recombines TRBV6-2 or TRBV6-3 with TRBJ2-2; weak D call: TRBD1 (6 bases). The DNA for the CDR3 is TGTGCCAGCAGTTGGGCAGGGGCGGGTTCGAACACCGGGGAGCTGTTTTTT. This sequence encodes CASSWAGAGSNTGELFF.